The 10 T cell receptor beta chains in this list originate from one sample, sequenced in a study of CD8+ T cells in alopecia areata. RNA, once extracted, was reverse transcribed into cDNA for use as the sequencing template. Data came from immunoSEQ multiplex PCR; TCRdb stores just in-frame clones and leaves some out. The profile shows roughly 140,000 clones, about 47% of them singletons. Specimen: CD4+ T cells sorted from blood, collected at week 0. The receptors derive from a human donor with alopecia areata.

The chain couples TRBV7-9 to TRBJ2-5, with D possibly TRBD2 on 5 matching bases. The V end was cut by 3 bases, the J end by 2 bases, with 10 bases between. Germline CDR1 is SEHNR and CDR2 is FQNEAQ (reference sequence). The CDR3 runs 14 residues. The DNA for the CDR3 is TGTGCCAGCAGCTTTCCGCGGGTACAAGAGACCCAGTACTTC. The encoded protein is CASSFPRVQETQYF.

In this sample, this clone turned up a few times. The chain carries TRBV7-2 and TRBJ2-7, with TRBD2 matching over 7 bases. CDR1 is SGHTA and CDR2 is FQGNSA in the germline V gene. The CDR3 sequence is 15 residues long. The V and J ends lost 0 bases and 1 base, in that order; junction bases with no gene match: 3. The CDR3 nucleotides are TGTGCCAGCAGCTTAGCGCGGGGGTTTTCCTACGAGCAGTACTTC. Protein sequence: CASSLARGFSYEQYF.

Only a few counts were recorded for this clone. V usage is TRBV28 and J usage is TRBJ1-5; 7 bases line up with TRBD1. Per germline, CDR1 MDHEN and CDR2 SYDVKM. The CDR3 is 14 amino acids. V dropped 6 bases and J dropped 7; count of bases not matched to a gene: 9. This CDR3 reads CASSQRTGRQPQHF. As DNA, the CDR3 is TGTGCCAGCAGCCAAAGGACAGGAAGGCAGCCCCAGCATTTT.

The chain joins TRBV9 to TRBJ2-1, with a possible D match to TRBD2 (6 bases). V gave up 4 bases and J gave up 3 bases, with 14 bases separating them. The CDR3 extends over 15 amino acids. CDR1 and CDR2 (germline): SGDLS, YYNGEE. The CDR3 sequence: CASSLDRGSYNEQFF. Here the CDR3 DNA reads TGTGCCAGCAGCCTCGACCGGGGGAGCTACAATGAGCAGTTCTTC.

This rearrangement joins TRBV30 to TRBJ2-7; D is ambiguous. V was pared by 0 bases and J by 0 bases, with 0 bases between. CDR3 length equals 11 residues. Germline V CDR1 and CDR2: GTSNPN, SVGIG (reference sequence). The CDR3 loop is CAWSVSYEQYF. CDR3 bases: TGTGCCTGGAGTGTCTCCTACGAGCAGTACTTC.

The rearrangement uses TRBV7-9 and TRBJ2-5, with TRBD1 matching over 12 bases. This CDR3 spans 15 amino acids. CDR1 and CDR2 (germline): SEHNR, FQNEAQ (reference sequence). The junction had 6 bases not matched to a gene; V was cut back by 5 bases and J by 5 bases. CDR3 bases: TGTGCCAGCAGCGCGGGACAGGGGGCTTGGGAGACCCAGTACTTC. Translating gives CASSAGQGAWETQYF.

This clone was found a few times. This chain uses TRBV29-1 with TRBJ2-7, with D perhaps matching TRBD1 (7 bases). The germline V gene encodes CDR1 SQVTM and CDR2 ANQGSEA. CDR3 length equals 14 residues. Trimming took 4 bases from V and 6 from J, leaving 19 bases between them. As DNA, the CDR3 is TGCAGCGTTGCGCGGGACAGACTACGAGGCGAGCAGTACTTC. It is translated as CSVARDRLRGEQYF.

This chain connects TRBV2 to TRBJ1-1; D not certain. Trimming stripped 7 bases from V and 3 bases from J, with 15 bases between. The germline V gene has CDR1 SNHLY and CDR2 FYNNEI. This CDR3 has 14 amino acids. This CDR3 reads CASKRGEGHTEAFF. DNA of the CDR3: TGTGCCAGCAAGCGGGGAGAGGGTCACACTGAAGCTTTCTTT.

This clone occurred a few times. The chain uses TRBV10-1 and TRBJ2-5, with D perhaps matching TRBD2 (5 bases). The CDR3 is made up of 13 amino acids. Germline V gene lookup returns CDR1 WNHNN and CDR2 SYGVQD (reference sequence). The ends were cut back, 5 bases at V and 1 base at J, with 8 bases in the middle. In DNA, the CDR3 is TGCGCCAGCAGTCCTACTAGCCAAGAGACCCAGTACTTC. Translated: CASSPTSQETQYF.

The chain employs TRBV29-1 and TRBJ1-2, with no clear D. Trimming cost V 7 bases and J 7 bases, with 19 bases left between them. The CDR3 contains 13 residues. The germline V gene has CDR1 SQVTM and CDR2 ANQGSEA. This chain's CDR3 is CSGGIVGSGGYTF. The CDR3 DNA follows: TGCAGCGGAGGAATTGTGGGTTCTGGTGGCTACACCTTC.